A selection of T cell receptor beta chains follows, all from one sample in a study of OX40 agonist ivuxolimab in advanced cancers. The protocol was immunoSEQ multiplex PCR, while the TCRdb copy is restricted to in-frame clones and leaves out a portion. The table has tens of thousands of clones, approximately 84% seen once. The material was CD4+ or CD8+ T cells sorted from blood, obtained in a trial of the OX40 agonist ivuxolimab. These receptors originate from an adult with an advanced solid tumor such as melanoma, head and neck, liver or kidney cancer. The CDR3 runs from the conserved cysteine through the conserved F or W. The order of the fields is clone size, V gene, J gene, D gene, CDR3 DNA, CDR3 protein. The D gene is left open where the match is weak. Only some rows state a clone size, as once, few, many or a class for expanded clones.

clone_size: NA; v_call: TRBV4-1; j_call: TRBJ1-2; d_call: NA; cdr3_nt: TGCGCCAGCAGCCAAGCATTGACGGTGTATGGCTACACCTTC; cdr3_aa: CASSQALTVYGYTF
clone_size: NA; v_call: TRBV9; j_call: TRBJ1-2; d_call: TRBD1; cdr3_nt: TGTGCCAGCAGCACCCGGACAGGGCTGGGCTACACCTTC; cdr3_aa: CASSTRTGLGYTF
clone_size: NA; v_call: TRBV19; j_call: TRBJ1-3; d_call: NA; cdr3_nt: TGTGCCAGTAGTGGGGGAAACACCATATATTTT; cdr3_aa: CASSGGNTIYF
clone_size: NA; v_call: TRBV11-2; j_call: TRBJ2-7; d_call: TRBD1; cdr3_nt: TGTGCCAGCAGCTTAGTCGGGACAGCTACCTACGAGCAGTACTTC; cdr3_aa: CASSLVGTATYEQYF
clone_size: NA; v_call: TRBV6-5; j_call: TRBJ2-5; d_call: NA; cdr3_nt: TGTGCCAGCAGTTACAGGCAGGACCTGTACCAAGAGACCCAGTACTTC; cdr3_aa: CASSYRQDLYQETQYF
clone_size: NA; v_call: TRBV9; j_call: TRBJ2-7; d_call: TRBD1; cdr3_nt: TGTGCCAGCAGCGTAGAGATAGGGACAGGCTCCTACGAGCAGTACTTC; cdr3_aa: CASSVEIGTGSYEQYF
clone_size: NA; v_call: TRBV28; j_call: TRBJ1-2; d_call: NA; cdr3_nt: TGTGCCAGCAGTTTGACCCCTAACTATGGCTACACCTTC; cdr3_aa: CASSLTPNYGYTF
clone_size: few; v_call: TRBV9; j_call: TRBJ2-1; d_call: TRBD2; cdr3_nt: TGTGCCAGCAGCGTGGGGACTAGCTTGGATGAGCAGTTCTTC; cdr3_aa: CASSVGTSLDEQFF
clone_size: NA; v_call: TRBV5-6; j_call: TRBJ1-6; d_call: NA; cdr3_nt: TGTGCCAGCAGCTTTAACAGGGATGTCAATTATAATTCACCCCTCCACTTT; cdr3_aa: CASSFNRDVNYNSPLHF
clone_size: NA; v_call: TRBV21-1; j_call: TRBJ1-2; d_call: NA; cdr3_nt: TGTGCCAGCAGCTTATCAATTCAGGGCTTCTATGGCTACACCTTC; cdr3_aa: CASSLSIQGFYGYTF
clone_size: NA; v_call: TRBV6-5; j_call: TRBJ2-2; d_call: TRBD1; cdr3_nt: TGTGCCAGCAATACAGGGGGCAGGGGTGGGGAGCTGTTTTTT; cdr3_aa: CASNTGGRGGELFF
clone_size: NA; v_call: TRBV7-9; j_call: TRBJ1-1; d_call: NA; cdr3_nt: TGTGCCAGCAGCTTATTGGGGAGCACTGAAGCTTTCTTT; cdr3_aa: CASSLLGSTEAFF
clone_size: NA; v_call: TRBV4-2; j_call: TRBJ2-2; d_call: NA; cdr3_nt: TGTGCCAGCTCATCTTCGGCGATTGAGGGGAACACCGGGGAGCTGTTTTTT; cdr3_aa: CASSSSAIEGNTGELFF
clone_size: NA; v_call: TRBV5-6; j_call: TRBJ1-4; d_call: NA; cdr3_nt: TGTGCCAGCAGCCTCCCCCTAGAGGGGGAAAAACTGTTTTTT; cdr3_aa: CASSLPLEGEKLFF
clone_size: NA; v_call: TRBV6-1; j_call: TRBJ1-1; d_call: NA; cdr3_nt: TGTGCCAGCATCGAGCCGGGCATGAACACTGAAGCTTTCTTT; cdr3_aa: CASIEPGMNTEAFF
clone_size: NA; v_call: TRBV7-9; j_call: TRBJ2-5; d_call: NA; cdr3_nt: TGTGCCAGCACAGGGGTTCAAGAGACCCAGTACTTC; cdr3_aa: CASTGVQETQYF
clone_size: NA; v_call: TRBV4-1; j_call: TRBJ1-6; d_call: NA; cdr3_nt: TGCGCCAGCAGCCAAGTCGAGGGGTCAAATTCACCCCTCCACTTT; cdr3_aa: CASSQVEGSNSPLHF
clone_size: NA; v_call: TRBV7-6; j_call: TRBJ2-4; d_call: NA; cdr3_nt: TGTGCCAGCAGCCCGGGATTCGGGACCAAAAACATTCAGTACTTC; cdr3_aa: CASSPGFGTKNIQYF
clone_size: few; v_call: TRBV5-4; j_call: TRBJ2-2; d_call: TRBD2; cdr3_nt: TGTGCCAGCAGCTTTGGCGGGGGGAACGGGGAGCTGTTTTTT; cdr3_aa: CASSFGGGNGELFF
clone_size: NA; v_call: TRBV19; j_call: TRBJ1-4; d_call: NA; cdr3_nt: TGTGCCAGTAATTACGGACCTCCGCCGGGTGAAAAACTGTTTTTT; cdr3_aa: CASNYGPPPGEKLFF
clone_size: NA; v_call: TRBV12-5; j_call: TRBJ2-3; d_call: NA; cdr3_nt: TGTGCTAGTGGTGTGGGGGGGGCTGGAGATACGCAGTATTTT; cdr3_aa: CASGVGGAGDTQYF
clone_size: NA; v_call: TRBV6-6; j_call: TRBJ2-7; d_call: NA; cdr3_nt: TGTGCCAGCAGGGGGGACTTAGACTACGAGCAGTACTTC; cdr3_aa: CASRGDLDYEQYF
clone_size: NA; v_call: TRBV9; j_call: TRBJ2-3; d_call: TRBD2; cdr3_nt: TGTGCCAGCAGCGTTAGACTAGCGGGGGGGCCATCCACAGATACGCAGTATTTT; cdr3_aa: CASSVRLAGGPSTDTQYF
clone_size: NA; v_call: TRBV15; j_call: TRBJ1-5; d_call: NA; cdr3_nt: TGTGCCACCGGACAACCTTATCAGCCCCAGCATTTT; cdr3_aa: CATGQPYQPQHF
clone_size: NA; v_call: TRBV29-1; j_call: TRBJ2-7; d_call: TRBD2; cdr3_nt: TGCAGCGCAAACGGACTAGCGGGCTCCTACGAGCAGTACTTC; cdr3_aa: CSANGLAGSYEQYF
clone_size: NA; v_call: TRBV2; j_call: TRBJ1-4; d_call: NA; cdr3_nt: TGTGCCAGCAGAACCTTAACTAATGAAAAACTGTTTTTT; cdr3_aa: CASRTLTNEKLFF
clone_size: once; v_call: TRBV6-1; j_call: TRBJ1-2; d_call: TRBD1; cdr3_nt: TGTGCCAGCAGTGAAGACGAGACAGGGCCCTACTATGGCTACACCTTC; cdr3_aa: CASSEDETGPYYGYTF
clone_size: NA; v_call: TRBV10-1; j_call: TRBJ2-5; d_call: TRBD2; cdr3_nt: TGCGCCAGCAGTAGCGGGACTAGCCAAGAGACCCAGTACTTC; cdr3_aa: CASSSGTSQETQYF
clone_size: NA; v_call: TRBV29-1; j_call: TRBJ2-1; d_call: NA; cdr3_nt: TGCAGCGTCTCGATTTTCGGGGCCTACAATGAGCAGTTCTTC; cdr3_aa: CSVSIFGAYNEQFF
clone_size: NA; v_call: TRBV23-1; j_call: TRBJ1-4; d_call: NA; cdr3_nt: TGCGCCAGCAGTCATTTAGGGGAGAAGGATGAAAAACTGTTTTTT; cdr3_aa: CASSHLGEKDEKLFF
clone_size: NA; v_call: TRBV7-9; j_call: TRBJ2-1; d_call: NA; cdr3_nt: TGTGCCAGCAGCTTAGGAACTGGGAATGAGCAGTTCTTC; cdr3_aa: CASSLGTGNEQFF
clone_size: medium-sized; v_call: TRBV11-3; j_call: TRBJ2-7; d_call: NA; cdr3_nt: TGTGCCAGCAGCTTGGGACTTAGTGGACAGGAACACGAGCAGTACTTC; cdr3_aa: CASSLGLSGQEHEQYF
clone_size: large; v_call: TRBV6-1; j_call: TRBJ2-7; d_call: NA; cdr3_nt: TGTGCCAGCAGAGATGGGTTGCACGAATACGAGCAGTACTTC; cdr3_aa: CASRDGLHEYEQYF
clone_size: NA; v_call: TRBV19; j_call: TRBJ2-5; d_call: NA; cdr3_nt: TGTGCCAGTAGGGTCGCCGACCAAGAGACCCAGTACTTC; cdr3_aa: CASRVADQETQYF
clone_size: NA; v_call: TRBV13; j_call: TRBJ2-1; d_call: TRBD1; cdr3_nt: TGTGCCAGCAGCCCCAGGGTCCGGGACAGGGTACGCGATGAGCAGTTCTTC; cdr3_aa: CASSPRVRDRVRDEQFF
clone_size: NA; v_call: TRBV5-6; j_call: TRBJ2-7; d_call: NA; cdr3_nt: TGTGCCAGGCCAATTACGAGGGGACTTTGCGAGCAGTACTTC; cdr3_aa: CARPITRGLCEQYF
clone_size: NA; v_call: TRBV4-1; j_call: TRBJ2-1; d_call: NA; cdr3_nt: TGCGCCAGCAGCCAAGAGGTCGGGAGTTTCTTCCCCAACGATGAGCAGTTCTTC; cdr3_aa: CASSQEVGSFFPNDEQFF
clone_size: few; v_call: TRBV28; j_call: TRBJ1-5; d_call: NA; cdr3_nt: TGTGCCAGCAGTTTTCAAGGGGTAAGCAATCAGCCCCAGCATTTT; cdr3_aa: CASSFQGVSNQPQHF
clone_size: few; v_call: TRBV5-1; j_call: TRBJ1-5; d_call: NA; cdr3_nt: TGCGCCAGCAGCTGGGACAGCAATCAGCCCCAGCATTTT; cdr3_aa: CASSWDSNQPQHF
clone_size: NA; v_call: TRBV18; j_call: TRBJ2-6; d_call: NA; cdr3_nt: TGTGCCAGCTCAGAACATTTACAAAGTCGGGCCAACGTCCTGACTTTC; cdr3_aa: CASSEHLQSRANVLTF
clone_size: few; v_call: TRBV30; j_call: TRBJ1-6; d_call: NA; cdr3_nt: TGTGCCTGGACGGGCTTCACGGGGGTAAATTCACCCCTCCACTTT; cdr3_aa: CAWTGFTGVNSPLHF
clone_size: NA; v_call: TRBV25-1; j_call: TRBJ2-2; d_call: NA; cdr3_nt: TGTGCCAGCAGTGGCACAGTCGGTCTGAACACCGGGGAGCTGTTTTTT; cdr3_aa: CASSGTVGLNTGELFF
clone_size: NA; v_call: TRBV6-4; j_call: TRBJ1-2; d_call: TRBD1; cdr3_nt: TGTGCCAGCAGTGACTCCGTGGACAGGGGGCTCAGTGGCTACACCTTC; cdr3_aa: CASSDSVDRGLSGYTF
clone_size: NA; v_call: TRBV9; j_call: TRBJ2-3; d_call: TRBD2; cdr3_nt: TGTGCCAGCAGCGAAAGCGGGGGGCTAGGAGATACGCAGTATTTT; cdr3_aa: CASSESGGLGDTQYF
clone_size: medium-sized; v_call: TRBV6-1; j_call: TRBJ1-5; d_call: TRBD1; cdr3_nt: TGTGCCAGCAGTGAAGCAACAGGGGGCTTTGGTCAGCCCCAGCATTTT; cdr3_aa: CASSEATGGFGQPQHF
clone_size: NA; v_call: TRBV7-2; j_call: TRBJ1-1; d_call: NA; cdr3_nt: TGTGCCAGCAGCCACCCAAGAGACTGGGCAGCTTTCTTT; cdr3_aa: CASSHPRDWAAFF
clone_size: NA; v_call: TRBV2; j_call: TRBJ1-1; d_call: NA; cdr3_nt: TGTGCCAGCAGTGATACAGGGAGGACTGAAGCTTTCTTT; cdr3_aa: CASSDTGRTEAFF
clone_size: NA; v_call: TRBV27; j_call: TRBJ2-1; d_call: NA; cdr3_nt: TGTGCCAGCGGGAAAGTTTTGGCGAGCTCCTACAATGAGCAGTTCTTC; cdr3_aa: CASGKVLASSYNEQFF
clone_size: few; v_call: TRBV10-1; j_call: TRBJ1-2; d_call: NA; cdr3_nt: TGCGCCAGCAGTGAGTCGACAGGTCGCGGCTACACCTTC; cdr3_aa: CASSESTGRGYTF
clone_size: NA; v_call: TRBV7-2; j_call: TRBJ1-1; d_call: TRBD1; cdr3_nt: TGTGCCAGCAGCCCACAGACAGGGGCCACTGAAGCTTTCTTT; cdr3_aa: CASSPQTGATEAFF
clone_size: few; v_call: TRBV11-1; j_call: TRBJ2-1; d_call: NA; cdr3_nt: TGTGCCAGCAGCCCCAGGGACGGCCCCGATGAGCAGTTCTTC; cdr3_aa: CASSPRDGPDEQFF
clone_size: NA; v_call: TRBV5-1; j_call: TRBJ1-1; d_call: NA; cdr3_nt: TGCGCCAGCAGCTTTTTGAACACTGAAGCTTTCTTT; cdr3_aa: CASSFLNTEAFF
clone_size: NA; v_call: TRBV19; j_call: TRBJ2-7; d_call: TRBD1; cdr3_nt: TGTGCCAGTAGTATTGGGACAGGGTCCCCCTACGAGCAGTACTTC; cdr3_aa: CASSIGTGSPYEQYF
clone_size: NA; v_call: TRBV7-9; j_call: TRBJ1-4; d_call: NA; cdr3_nt: TGTGCCAGCAGCTCTCCGGGACCCATTAATGAAAAACTGTTTTTT; cdr3_aa: CASSSPGPINEKLFF
clone_size: NA; v_call: TRBV7-6; j_call: TRBJ2-1; d_call: TRBD1; cdr3_nt: TGTGCCAGCAGCTTAATGAGACAGGGGTTCAATGAGCAGTTCTTC; cdr3_aa: CASSLMRQGFNEQFF
clone_size: NA; v_call: TRBV21-1; j_call: TRBJ2-7; d_call: NA; cdr3_nt: TGTGCCAGCGGGCCTAAACCGGGGGGACTCTACGAGCAGTACTTC; cdr3_aa: CASGPKPGGLYEQYF
clone_size: NA; v_call: TRBV19; j_call: TRBJ1-1; d_call: NA; cdr3_nt: TGTGCCACCCGCTTGAACACTGAAGCTTTCTTT; cdr3_aa: CATRLNTEAFF
clone_size: NA; v_call: TRBV7-3; j_call: TRBJ1-6; d_call: NA; cdr3_nt: TGTGCCAGCAGCTTAAACCCAGGCCTGGGGAATTCACCCCTCCACTTT; cdr3_aa: CASSLNPGLGNSPLHF